The clone carrying this T cell receptor (beta chain) has more than one count but fewer than ten. The antigen remains unidentified. The data stem from a study of shared clonotypes between healthy human individuals. About the research overall: Samples came from a couple of female and a few male donors aged 18 to 49. Study-wide findings and caveats: Only a few donors were included, so the genetic and exposure-history diversity represented was limited.

CDR1 and CDR2 from the germline V gene are SNHLY and FYNNEI. This CDR3 region has 15 residues. Trimming removed 6 bases at V and 3 bases at J, with 18 bases between. Every contributor of samples was a Caucasian grown-up residing in Nashville, Tennessee. PCR replicates from unsorted PBMC used 250 to 300 ng DNA, and this amount was some 30,000 T cell genomes. Repertoires were generated with immunoSEQ multiplex PCR, while TCRdb's copy carries only in-frame clones and drops some. This repertoire shows some 490,000 clones, over 75% found once; its top ten account for roughly 13%. The source is a woman aged 40 to 50 in good health. Some clones in this sample may be carry-over from other donors' samples. The chain joins TRBV2 to TRBJ2-7; D tentatively reads TRBD1 or TRBD2 (6 bases each). The source material was PBMCs. The chain's CDR3 is CASRVGGYPIYEQYF. The CDR3 nucleotides read TGTGCCAGCAGGGTAGGGGGGTATCCAATCTACGAGCAGTACTTC.